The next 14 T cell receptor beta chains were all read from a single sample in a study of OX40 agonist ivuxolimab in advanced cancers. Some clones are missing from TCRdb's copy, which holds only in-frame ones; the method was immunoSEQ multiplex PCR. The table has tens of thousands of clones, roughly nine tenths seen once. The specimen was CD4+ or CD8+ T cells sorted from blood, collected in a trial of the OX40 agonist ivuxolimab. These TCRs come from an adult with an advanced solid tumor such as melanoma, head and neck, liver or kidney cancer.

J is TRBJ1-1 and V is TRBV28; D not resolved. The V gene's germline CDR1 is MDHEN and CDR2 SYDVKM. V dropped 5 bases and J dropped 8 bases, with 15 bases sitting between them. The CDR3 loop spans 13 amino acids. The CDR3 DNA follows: TGTGCCAGCAGTCTCGACCCCGGAGGGGAAGCTTTCTTT. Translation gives CASSLDPGGEAFF.

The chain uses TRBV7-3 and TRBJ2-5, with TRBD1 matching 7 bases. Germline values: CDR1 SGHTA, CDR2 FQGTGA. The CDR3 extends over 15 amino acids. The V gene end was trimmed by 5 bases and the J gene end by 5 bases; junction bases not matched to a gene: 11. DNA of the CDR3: TGTGCCAGCAGCCACACCATTGAGGACAGGGAGACCCAGTACTTC. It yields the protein CASSHTIEDRETQYF.

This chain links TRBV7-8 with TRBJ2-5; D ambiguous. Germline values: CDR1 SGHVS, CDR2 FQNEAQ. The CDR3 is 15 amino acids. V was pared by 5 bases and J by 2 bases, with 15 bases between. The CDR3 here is CASSLTQRWQETQYF. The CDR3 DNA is TGTGCCAGCAGCCTCACCCAACGGTGGCAAGAGACCCAGTACTTC.

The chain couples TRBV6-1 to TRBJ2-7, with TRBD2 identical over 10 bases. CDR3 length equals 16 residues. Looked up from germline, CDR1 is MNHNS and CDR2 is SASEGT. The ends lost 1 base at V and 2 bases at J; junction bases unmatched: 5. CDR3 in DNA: TGTGCCAGCAGTGAAGTAACAGCGGGAGGGGCCTACGAGCAGTACTTC. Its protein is CASSEVTAGGAYEQYF.

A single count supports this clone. CDR3 region: CASSYSHTREQYF. The CDR3 DNA is TGTGCCAGCAGTTACTCGCACACCCGCGAGCAGTACTTC. This chain uses TRBV6-5 with TRBJ2-7, with unresolved D. The ends were cut back, 0 bases at V and 6 bases at J, with 9 bases in the middle. CDR3 size: 13 residues. The germline V gene has CDR1 MNHEY and CDR2 SVGAGI.

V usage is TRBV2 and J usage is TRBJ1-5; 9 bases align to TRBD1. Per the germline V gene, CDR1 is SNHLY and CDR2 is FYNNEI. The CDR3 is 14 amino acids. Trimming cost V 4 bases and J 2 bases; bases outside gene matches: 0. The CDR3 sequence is CASSGTGGNQPQHF. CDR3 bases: TGTGCCAGCAGTGGGACAGGGGGCAATCAGCCCCAGCATTTT. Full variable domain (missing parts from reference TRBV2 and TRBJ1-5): EPEVTQTPSHQVTQMGQEVILRCVPISNHLYFYWYRQILGQKVEFLVSFYNNEISEKSEIFDDQFSVERPDGSNFTLKIRSTKLEDSAMYFCASSGTGGNQPQHFGDGTRLSIL.

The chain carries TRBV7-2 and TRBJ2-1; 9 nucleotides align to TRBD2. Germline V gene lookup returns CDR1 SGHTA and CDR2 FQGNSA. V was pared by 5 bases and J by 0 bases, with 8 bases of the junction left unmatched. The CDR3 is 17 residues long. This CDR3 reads CASSPSGRLSSYNEQFF. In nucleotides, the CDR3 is TGTGCCAGCAGCCCCAGCGGGAGGCTTAGCTCCTACAATGAGCAGTTCTTC.

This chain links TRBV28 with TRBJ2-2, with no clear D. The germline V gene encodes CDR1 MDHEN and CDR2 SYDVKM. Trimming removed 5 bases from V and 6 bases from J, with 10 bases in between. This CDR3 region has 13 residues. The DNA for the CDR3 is TGTGCCAGCAGTCCCAGTAATCCCGGGGAGCTGTTTTTT. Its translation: CASSPSNPGELFF.

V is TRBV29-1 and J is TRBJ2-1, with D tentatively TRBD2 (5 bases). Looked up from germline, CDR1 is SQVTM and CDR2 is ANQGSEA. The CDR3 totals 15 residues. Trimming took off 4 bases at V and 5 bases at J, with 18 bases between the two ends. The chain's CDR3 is CSVGPIANSNNEQFF. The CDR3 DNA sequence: TGCAGCGTTGGCCCCATAGCGAATTCCAACAATGAGCAGTTCTTC.

In DNA, the CDR3 is TGTGCCAGCAGCTTGGACGGCAGGGGCTCCTACGAGCAGTACTTC. Translation: CASSLDGRGSYEQYF. The V gene is TRBV5-4, the J gene TRBJ2-7; D may be TRBD1 (6 bases). Trimming removed 0 bases from V and 0 bases from J, with 10 bases in between. CDR1 and CDR2 from the germline V gene are SGHNT and YYREEE (reference sequence). The CDR3 extends over 15 amino acids.

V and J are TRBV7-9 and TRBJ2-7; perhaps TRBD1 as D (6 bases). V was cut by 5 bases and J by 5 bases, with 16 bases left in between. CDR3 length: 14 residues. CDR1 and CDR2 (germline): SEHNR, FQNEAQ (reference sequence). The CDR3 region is CASSATTGFHEQYF. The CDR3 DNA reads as TGTGCCAGCAGCGCAACCACAGGGTTCCACGAGCAGTACTTC.

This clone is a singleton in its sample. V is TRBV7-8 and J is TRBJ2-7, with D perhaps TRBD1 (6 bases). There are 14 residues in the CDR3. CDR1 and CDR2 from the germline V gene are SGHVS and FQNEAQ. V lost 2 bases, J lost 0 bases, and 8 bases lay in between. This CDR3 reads CASSLRDNSYEQYF. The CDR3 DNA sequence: TGTGCCAGCAGCTTACGGGACAACTCCTACGAGCAGTACTTC. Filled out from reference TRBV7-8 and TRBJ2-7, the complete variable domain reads GAGVSQSPRYKVAKRGQDVALRCDPISGHVSLFWYQQALGQGPEFLTYFQNEAQLDKSGLPSDRFFAERPEGSVSTLKIQRTQQEDSAVYLCASSLRDNSYEQYFGPGTRLTVT.

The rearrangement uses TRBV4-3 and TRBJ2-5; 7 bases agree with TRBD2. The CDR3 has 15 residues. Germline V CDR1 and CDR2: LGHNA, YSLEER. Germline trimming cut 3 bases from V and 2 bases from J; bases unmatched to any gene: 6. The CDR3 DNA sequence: TGCGCCAGCAGCCAGACGAGTAGCGGGCAAGAGACCCAGTACTTC. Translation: CASSQTSSGQETQYF.

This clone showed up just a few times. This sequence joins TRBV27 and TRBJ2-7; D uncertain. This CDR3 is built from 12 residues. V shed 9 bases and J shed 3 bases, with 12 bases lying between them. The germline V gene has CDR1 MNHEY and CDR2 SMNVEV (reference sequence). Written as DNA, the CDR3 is TGTGCCAGTCAAGGTAACAGCTACGAGCAGTACTTC. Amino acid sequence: CASQGNSYEQYF.